This TCR beta chain was captured in a study of blood T cell repertoires in COVID-19. The overall study: From the United States, Italy and Spain came samples of acute and convalescent COVID-19.

Original analysis: Amplification with reference gene primers provided the estimates of nucleated cell counts. Sequenced by immunoSEQ multiplex PCR; TCRdb stores in-frame clones only, minus some. The DNA gave D and trimming, while V, J and clone size come from that table. The sample lists about 31,000 clones, roughly 90% occurring once. The CDR3 extends over 15 amino acids. V was shortened by 3 bases and J by 1 base, with 10 bases between the two germline ends. The germline CDR1 and CDR2 sequences are SQVTM and ANQGSEA. V and J are TRBV29-1 and TRBJ2-6; D perhaps matches TRBD2 (6 bases). The sample was peripheral blood. This clonotype originated in a woman between 35 and 50 years old with active or convalescent COVID-19. The CDR3 bases are TGCAGCGTTGAGGTTGGAGGGTCTGGGGCCAACGTCCTGACTTTC. This sequence encodes CSVEVGGSGANVLTF.